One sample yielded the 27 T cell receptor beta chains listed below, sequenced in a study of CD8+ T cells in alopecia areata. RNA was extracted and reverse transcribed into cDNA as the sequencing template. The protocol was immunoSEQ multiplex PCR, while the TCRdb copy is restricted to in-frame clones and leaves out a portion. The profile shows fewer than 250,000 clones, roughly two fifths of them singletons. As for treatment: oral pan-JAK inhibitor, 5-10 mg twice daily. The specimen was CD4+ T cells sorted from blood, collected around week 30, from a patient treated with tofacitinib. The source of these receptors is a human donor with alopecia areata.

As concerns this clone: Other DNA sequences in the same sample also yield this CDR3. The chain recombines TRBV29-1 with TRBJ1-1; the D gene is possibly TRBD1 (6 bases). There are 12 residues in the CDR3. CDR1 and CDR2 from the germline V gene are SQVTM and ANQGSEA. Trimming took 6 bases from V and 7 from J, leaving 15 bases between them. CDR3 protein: CSVSDRQGEAFF. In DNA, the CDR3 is TGCAGCGTCAGCGACAGGCAGGGTGAAGCTTTCTTT.

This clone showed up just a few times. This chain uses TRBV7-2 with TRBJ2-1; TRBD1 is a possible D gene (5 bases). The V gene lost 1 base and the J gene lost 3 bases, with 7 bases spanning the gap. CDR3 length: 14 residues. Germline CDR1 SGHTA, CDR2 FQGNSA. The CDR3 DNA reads TGTGCCAGCAGCTTAGTAGGGGTCTACAATGAGCAGTTCTTC. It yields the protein CASSLVGVYNEQFF. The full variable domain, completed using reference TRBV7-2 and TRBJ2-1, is GAGVSQSPSNKVTEKGKDVELRCDPISGHTALYWYRQSLGQGLEFLIYFQGNSAPDKSGLPSDRFSAERTGGSVSTLTIQRTQQEDSAVYLCASSLVGVYNEQFFGPGTRLTVL.

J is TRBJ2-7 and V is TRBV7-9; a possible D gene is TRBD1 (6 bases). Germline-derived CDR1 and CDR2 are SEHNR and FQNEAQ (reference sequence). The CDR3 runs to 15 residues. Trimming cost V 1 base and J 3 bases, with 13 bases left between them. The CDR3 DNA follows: TGTGCCAGCAGCTTAGTTGGACAGCGTGACTACGAGCAGTACTTC. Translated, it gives CASSLVGQRDYEQYF.

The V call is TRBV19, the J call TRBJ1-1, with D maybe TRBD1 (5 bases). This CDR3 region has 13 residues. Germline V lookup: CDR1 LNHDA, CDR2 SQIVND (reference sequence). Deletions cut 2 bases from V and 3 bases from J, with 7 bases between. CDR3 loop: CASSISRDTEAFF. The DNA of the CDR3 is TGTGCCAGTAGTATAAGCAGGGACACTGAAGCTTTCTTT.

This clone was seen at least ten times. The CDR3 DNA reads as TGTGTCGTAGGGGGACTAGCGGGAGGGCCGGTAGTCGATGAGCAGTTCTTC. This codes for CVVGGLAGGPVVDEQFF. V usage is TRBV7-9 and J usage is TRBJ2-1; 16 positions agree with TRBD2. CDR1 is SEHNR and CDR2 is FQNEAQ in the germline V gene (reference sequence). There are 17 residues in the CDR3.

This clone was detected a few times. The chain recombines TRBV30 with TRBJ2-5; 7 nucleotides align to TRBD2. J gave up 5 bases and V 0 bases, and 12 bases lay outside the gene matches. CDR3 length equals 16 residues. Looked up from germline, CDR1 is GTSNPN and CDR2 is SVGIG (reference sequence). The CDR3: CAWSVRRTSAPETQYF. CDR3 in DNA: TGTGCCTGGAGTGTAAGGAGAACTAGCGCGCCGGAGACCCAGTACTTC.

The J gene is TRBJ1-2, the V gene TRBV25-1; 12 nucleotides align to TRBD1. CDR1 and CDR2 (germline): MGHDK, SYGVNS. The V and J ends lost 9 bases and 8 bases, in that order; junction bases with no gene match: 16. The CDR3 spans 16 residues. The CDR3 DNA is TGTGCCAGTCTTGACCCGCGCGGGACAGGGGGCGCGGGCTACACCTTC. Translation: CASLDPRGTGGAGYTF.

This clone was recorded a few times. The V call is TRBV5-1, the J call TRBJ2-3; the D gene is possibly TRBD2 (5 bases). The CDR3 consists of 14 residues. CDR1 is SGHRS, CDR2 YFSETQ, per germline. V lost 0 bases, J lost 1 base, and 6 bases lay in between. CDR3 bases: TGCGCCAGCAGCTTGGGTAGCGGCACAGATACGCAGTATTTT. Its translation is CASSLGSGTDTQYF.

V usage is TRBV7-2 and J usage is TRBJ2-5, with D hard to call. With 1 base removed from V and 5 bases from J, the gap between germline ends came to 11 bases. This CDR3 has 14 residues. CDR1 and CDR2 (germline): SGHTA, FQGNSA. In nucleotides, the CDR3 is TGTGCCAGCAGCTTAGATCCGGGTCGGGAGACCCAGTACTTC. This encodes CASSLDPGRETQYF. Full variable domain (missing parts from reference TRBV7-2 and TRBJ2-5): GAGVSQSPSNKVTEKGKDVELRCDPISGHTALYWYRQSLGQGLEFLIYFQGNSAPDKSGLPSDRFSAERTGGSVSTLTIQRTQQEDSAVYLCASSLDPGRETQYFGPGTRLLVL.

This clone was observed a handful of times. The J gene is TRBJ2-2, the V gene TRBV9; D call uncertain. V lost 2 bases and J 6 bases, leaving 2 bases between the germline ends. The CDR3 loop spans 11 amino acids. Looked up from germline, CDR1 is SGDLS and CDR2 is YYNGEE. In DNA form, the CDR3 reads TGTGCCAGCAGCGTCCCCGGGGAGCTGTTTTTT. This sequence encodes CASSVPGELFF. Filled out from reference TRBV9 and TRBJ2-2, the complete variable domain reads DSGVTQTPKHLITATGQRVTLRCSPRSGDLSVYWYQQSLDQGLQFLIQYYNGEERAKGNILERFSAQQFPDLHSELNLSSLELGDSALYFCASSVPGELFFGEGSRLTVL.

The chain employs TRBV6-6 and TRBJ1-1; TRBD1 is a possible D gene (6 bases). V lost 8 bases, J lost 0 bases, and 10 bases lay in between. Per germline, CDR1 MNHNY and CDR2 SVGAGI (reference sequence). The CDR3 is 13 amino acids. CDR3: CASEGHMNTEAFF. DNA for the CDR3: TGTGCCAGCGAGGGACACATGAACACTGAAGCTTTCTTT.

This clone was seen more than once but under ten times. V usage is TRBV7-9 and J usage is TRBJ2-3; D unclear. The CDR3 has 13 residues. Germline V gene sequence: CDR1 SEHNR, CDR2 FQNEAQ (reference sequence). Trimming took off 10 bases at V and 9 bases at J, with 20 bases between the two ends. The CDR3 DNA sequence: TGTGCCACCACTTATCCGATCTTGGGAACGCAGTATTTT. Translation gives CATTYPILGTQYF. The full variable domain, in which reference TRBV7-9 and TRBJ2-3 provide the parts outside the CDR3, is DTGVSQNPRHKITKRGQNVTFRCDPISEHNRLYWYRQTLGQGPEFLTYFQNEAQLEKSRLLSDRFSAERPKGSFSTLEIQRTEQGDSAMYLCATTYPILGTQYFGPGTRLTVL.

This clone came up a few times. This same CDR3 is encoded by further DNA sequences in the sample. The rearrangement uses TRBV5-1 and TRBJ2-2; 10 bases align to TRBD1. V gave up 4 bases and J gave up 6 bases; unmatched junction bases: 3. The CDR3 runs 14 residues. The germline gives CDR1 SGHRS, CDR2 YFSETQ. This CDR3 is CASSPGQGSGELFF. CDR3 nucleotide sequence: TGCGCCAGCAGCCCGGGACAGGGGTCCGGGGAGCTGTTTTTT.

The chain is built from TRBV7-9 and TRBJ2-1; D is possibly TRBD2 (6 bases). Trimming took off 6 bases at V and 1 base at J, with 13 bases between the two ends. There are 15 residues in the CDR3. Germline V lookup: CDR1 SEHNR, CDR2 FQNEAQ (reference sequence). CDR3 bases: TGTGCCAGCAGTTATCCGGGAGTTTCCTACAATGAGCAGTTCTTC. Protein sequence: CASSYPGVSYNEQFF.

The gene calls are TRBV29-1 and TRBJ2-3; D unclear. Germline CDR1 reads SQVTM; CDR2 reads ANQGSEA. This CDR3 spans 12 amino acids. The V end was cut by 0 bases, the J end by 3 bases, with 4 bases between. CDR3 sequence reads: CSVEDLTDTQYF. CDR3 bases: TGCAGCGTTGAAGATCTTACAGATACGCAGTATTTT.

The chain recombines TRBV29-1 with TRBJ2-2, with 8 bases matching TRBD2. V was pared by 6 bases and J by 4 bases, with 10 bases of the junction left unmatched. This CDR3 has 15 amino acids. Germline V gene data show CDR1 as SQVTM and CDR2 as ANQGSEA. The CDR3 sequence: CSVRTSGTTTGELFF. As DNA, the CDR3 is TGCAGCGTACGAACTAGCGGAACGACCACCGGGGAGCTGTTTTTT.

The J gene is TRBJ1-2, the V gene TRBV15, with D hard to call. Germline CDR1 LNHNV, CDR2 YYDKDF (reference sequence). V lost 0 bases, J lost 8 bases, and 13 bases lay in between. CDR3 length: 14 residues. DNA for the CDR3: TGTGCCACCAGCAGAGATCTGGCCCTGGGGGGCTACACCTTC. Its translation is CATSRDLALGGYTF.

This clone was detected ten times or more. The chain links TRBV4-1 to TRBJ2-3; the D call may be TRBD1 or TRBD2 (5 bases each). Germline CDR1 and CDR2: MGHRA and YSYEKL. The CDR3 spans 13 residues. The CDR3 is CASEGRTPDTQYF. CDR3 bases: TGCGCATCAGAGGGACGTACCCCAGATACGCAGTATTTT.

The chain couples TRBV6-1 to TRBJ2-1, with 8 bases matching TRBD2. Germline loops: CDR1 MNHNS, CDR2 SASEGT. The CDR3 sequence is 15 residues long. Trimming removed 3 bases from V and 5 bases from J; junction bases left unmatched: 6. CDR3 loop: CASSDAGGPHNEQFF. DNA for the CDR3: TGTGCCAGCAGTGATGCGGGAGGCCCCCACAATGAGCAGTTCTTC.

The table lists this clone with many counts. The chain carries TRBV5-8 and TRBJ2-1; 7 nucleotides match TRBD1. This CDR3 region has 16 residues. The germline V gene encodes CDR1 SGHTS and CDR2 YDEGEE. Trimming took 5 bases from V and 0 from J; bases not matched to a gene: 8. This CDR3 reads CASSDDRASSYNEQFF. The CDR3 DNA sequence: TGTGCCAGCAGTGATGACAGGGCGAGCTCCTACAATGAGCAGTTCTTC. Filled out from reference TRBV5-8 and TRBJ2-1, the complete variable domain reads EAGVTQSPTHLIKTRGQQATLRCSPISGHTSVYWYQQALGLGLQFLLWYDEGEERNRGNFPPRFSGRQFPNYSSELNVNALELEDSALYLCASSDDRASSYNEQFFGPGTRLTVL.

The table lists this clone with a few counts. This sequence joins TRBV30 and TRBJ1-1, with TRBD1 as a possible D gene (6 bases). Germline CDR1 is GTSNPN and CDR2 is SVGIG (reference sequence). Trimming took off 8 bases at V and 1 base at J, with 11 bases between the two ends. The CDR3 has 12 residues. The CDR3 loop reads CAGGRPNTEAFF. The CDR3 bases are TGTGCCGGGGGCCGCCCGAACACTGAAGCTTTCTTT. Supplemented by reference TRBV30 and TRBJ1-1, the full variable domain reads SQTIHQWPATLVQPVGSPLSLECTVEGTSNPNLYWYRQAAGRGLQLLFYSVGIGQISSEVPQNLSASRPQDRQFILSSKKLLLSDSGFYLCAGGRPNTEAFFGQGTRLTVV.

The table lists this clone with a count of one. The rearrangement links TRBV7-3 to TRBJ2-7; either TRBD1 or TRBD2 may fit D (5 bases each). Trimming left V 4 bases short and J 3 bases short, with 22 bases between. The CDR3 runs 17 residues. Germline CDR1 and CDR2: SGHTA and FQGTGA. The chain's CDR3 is CASSSLRWEQGDYEQYF. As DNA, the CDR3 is TGTGCCAGCAGCTCCCTGCGCTGGGAGCAGGGTGACTACGAGCAGTACTTC.

DNA for the CDR3: TGTGCCTGGACTGCAAACAGGGCCTTGGGCCAGCCCCAGCATTTT. Protein product: CAWTANRALGQPQHF. The chain couples TRBV30 to TRBJ1-5, with D perhaps matching TRBD1 (6 bases). Per germline, CDR1 GTSNPN and CDR2 SVGIG (reference sequence). Deletions cut 4 bases from V and 7 bases from J, with 20 bases between. The CDR3 has 15 amino acids.

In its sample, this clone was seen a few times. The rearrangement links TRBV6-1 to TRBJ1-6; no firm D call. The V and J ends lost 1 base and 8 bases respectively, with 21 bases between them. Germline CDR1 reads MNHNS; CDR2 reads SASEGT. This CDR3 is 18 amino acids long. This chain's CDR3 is CASSEDVITGFRDSPLHF. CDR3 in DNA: TGTGCCAGCAGTGAAGATGTTATCACGGGGTTTCGAGATTCACCCCTCCACTTT.

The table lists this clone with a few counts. As DNA, the CDR3 is TGTGCCAGCAGTGATTTTGGGCAGGGGAAAGCAGATACGCAGTATTTT. It translates to CASSDFGQGKADTQYF. This chain joins TRBV2 and TRBJ2-3; D possibly corresponds to TRBD1 (6 bases). The CDR3 has 16 amino acids. Germline CDR1 reads SNHLY; CDR2 reads FYNNEI. Trimming removed 3 bases from V and 4 bases from J, with 17 bases in between.

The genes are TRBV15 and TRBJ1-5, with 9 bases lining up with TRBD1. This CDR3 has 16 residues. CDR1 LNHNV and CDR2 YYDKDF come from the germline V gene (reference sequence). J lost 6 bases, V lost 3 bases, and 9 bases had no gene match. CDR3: CATSRAGQGHSQPQHF. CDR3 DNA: TGTGCCACCAGCAGGGCGGGACAGGGACACAGTCAGCCCCAGCATTTT.

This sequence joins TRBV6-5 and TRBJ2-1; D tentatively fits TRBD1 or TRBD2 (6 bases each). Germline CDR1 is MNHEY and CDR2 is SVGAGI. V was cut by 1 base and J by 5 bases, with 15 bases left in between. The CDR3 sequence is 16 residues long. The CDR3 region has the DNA TGTGCCAGCAGTTACTACCGGGAAGGGGGGAACAATGAGCAGTTCTTC. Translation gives CASSYYREGGNNEQFF.